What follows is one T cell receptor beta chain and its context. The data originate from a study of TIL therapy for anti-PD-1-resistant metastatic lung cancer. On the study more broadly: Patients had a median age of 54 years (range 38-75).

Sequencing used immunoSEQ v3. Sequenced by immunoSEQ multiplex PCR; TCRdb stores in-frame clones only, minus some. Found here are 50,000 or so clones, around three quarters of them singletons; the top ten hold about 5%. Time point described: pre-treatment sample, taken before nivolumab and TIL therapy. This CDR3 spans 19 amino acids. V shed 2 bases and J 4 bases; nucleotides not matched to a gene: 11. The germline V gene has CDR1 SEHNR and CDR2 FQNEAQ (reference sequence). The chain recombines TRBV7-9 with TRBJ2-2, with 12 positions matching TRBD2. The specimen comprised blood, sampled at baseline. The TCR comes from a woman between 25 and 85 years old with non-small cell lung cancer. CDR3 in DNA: TGTGCCAGCAGCTTACCCCTTCTAGCGGGAGGGTACGGCACCGGGGAGCTGTTTTTT. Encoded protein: CASSLPLLAGGYGTGELFF.